The 19 T cell receptor beta chains listed next were all sequenced from one sample in a study of cytomegalovirus exposure and HLA in healthy donors. Both 60 Vbeta primers and 13 Jbeta primers went into the PCR. The table came from immunoSEQ multiplex PCR; TCRdb's copy has only in-frame clones and leaves some out. The sample lists roughly 140,000 clones, approximately 80% seen once, with about 2.6% in the top ten. Specimen: PBMCs. The receptor source for this set is a boy aged 2 to 9 in good health and CMV-seronegative.

The CDR3 spells CASSRDSFNYGYTF. CDR3 in DNA: TGTGCCAGCAGTAGAGACAGTTTTAACTATGGCTACACCTTC. The chain links TRBV6-5 to TRBJ1-2, with D possibly matching TRBD1 (5 bases). Germline V gene lookup returns CDR1 MNHEY and CDR2 SVGAGI. V was shortened by 5 bases and J by 1 base, with 11 bases between the two germline ends. The CDR3 is made up of 14 amino acids.

The chain links TRBV4-1 to TRBJ1-1; D is undetermined. The CDR3 totals 15 residues. V was cut by 6 bases and J by 3 bases, with 17 bases left in between. In germline, CDR1 is MGHRA, CDR2 YSYEKL. CDR3 sequence reads: CASSQAPTIYTEAFF. The CDR3 nucleotides are TGCGCCAGCAGTCAGGCCCCGACCATTTACACTGAAGCTTTCTTT.

This rearrangement joins TRBV21-1 to TRBJ1-4. TRBV21-1 is shown as a pseudogene. There are 16 residues in the CDR3. This CDR3 is CASSKVVGATNEKLFF. The DNA for the CDR3 is TGTGCCAGCAGCAAAGTAGTCGGGGCAACTAATGAAAAACTGTTTTTT.

This clone was observed a handful of times. V gene TRBV9 combines with J gene TRBJ2-7; a possible D gene is TRBD1 (5 bases). Trimming pared 2 bases from V and 2 bases from J, leaving 11 bases between. The CDR3 is 14 amino acids. The germline V gene encodes CDR1 SGDLS and CDR2 YYNGEE. CDR3 sequence (DNA): TGTGCCAGCAGCGTTTCCCCGGACACCTACGAGCAGTACTTC. Its protein is CASSVSPDTYEQYF.

The chain couples TRBV5-8 to TRBJ2-7; D is unclear. This CDR3 spans 13 amino acids. The V gene's germline CDR1 is SGHTS and CDR2 YDEGEE. DNA of the CDR3: TGTGCTCTTCGGCAACTCACTATCCACGAGCAGTACTTC. Encoded protein: CALRQLTIHEQYF. Full variable domain (remainder filled in from reference TRBV5-8 and TRBJ2-7): EAGVTQSPTHLIKTRGQQATLRCSPISGHTSVYWYQQALGLGLQFLLWYDEGEERNRGNFPPRFSGRQFPNYSSELNVNALELEDSALYLCALRQLTIHEQYFGPGTRLTVT.

The V call is TRBV5-4, the J call TRBJ1-1, with D tentatively TRBD1 (6 bases). This CDR3 comprises 13 residues. Deletions cut 4 bases from V and 1 base from J, with 8 bases between. Germline CDR1 reads SGHNT; CDR2 reads YYREEE (reference sequence). CDR3 coding DNA: TGTGCCAGCAGCCTGGGGGCGAACACTGAAGCTTTCTTT. Encoded protein: CASSLGANTEAFF. The complete variable domain, with remaining parts taken from reference TRBV5-4 and TRBJ1-1, reads ETGVTQSPTHLIKTRGQQVTLRCSSQSGHNTVSWYQQALGQGPQFIFQYYREEENGRGNFPPRFSGLQFPNYSSELNVNALELDDSALYLCASSLGANTEAFFGQGTRLTVV.

The CDR3 region is CAAAGPPNYGYTF. In DNA form, the CDR3 reads TGTGCCGCCGCGGGACCCCCCAACTATGGCTACACCTTC. The chain employs TRBV10-3 and TRBJ1-2; D is perhaps TRBD1 (5 bases). The V and J ends lost 11 bases and 2 bases respectively, with 15 bases between them. The germline CDR1 and CDR2 sequences are ENHRY and SYGVKD. This CDR3 spans 13 amino acids.

The chain links TRBV9 to TRBJ1-2; the D gene is possibly TRBD1 (6 bases). This CDR3 is 17 amino acids long. CDR1 is SGDLS, CDR2 YYNGEE, per germline. The V and J ends lost 3 bases and 5 bases respectively, with 23 bases between them. CDR3 residues: CASSDPGGGGGIYGYTF. The CDR3 DNA reads TGTGCCAGCAGCGATCCTGGGGGCGGGGGTGGGATATATGGCTACACCTTC.

V usage is TRBV6-6 and J usage is TRBJ1-5, with D unresolved. The germline V and J ends were trimmed by 2 bases and 5 bases, with 13 bases remaining between them. Germline lookup yields CDR1 MNHNY and CDR2 SVGAGI (reference sequence). CDR3 size: 15 residues. In DNA, the CDR3 is TGTGCCAGCAGTTACCTTGAGAGTTCCTATCAGCCCCAGCATTTT. The encoded protein is CASSYLESSYQPQHF.

This clone was detected only once. The chain couples TRBV5-1 to TRBJ2-5; perhaps TRBD1 as D (6 bases). This CDR3 spans 14 amino acids. The V end was cut by 3 bases, the J end by 3 bases, with 12 bases between. The germline CDR1 and CDR2 sequences are SGHRS and YFSETQ. The CDR3 is CASSWETGKETQYF. In DNA form, the CDR3 reads TGCGCCAGCAGCTGGGAAACAGGGAAAGAGACCCAGTACTTC.

The rearrangement uses TRBV7-9 and TRBJ2-5, with D possibly being TRBD2 (5 bases). Germline assignment: CDR1 SEHNR and CDR2 FQNEAQ (reference sequence). Trimming took 1 base from V and 1 from J, leaving 10 bases between them. This CDR3 spans 15 amino acids. In nucleotides, the CDR3 is TGTGCCAGCAGCTTAGTCGACGGAGGCCAAGAGACCCAGTACTTC. Encoded protein: CASSLVDGGQETQYF. The variable domain in full, completed from reference TRBV7-9 and TRBJ2-5, reads DTGVSQNPRHKITKRGQNVTFRCDPISEHNRLYWYRQTLGQGPEFLTYFQNEAQLEKSRLLSDRFSAERPKGSFSTLEIQRTEQGDSAMYLCASSLVDGGQETQYFGPGTRLLVL.

The sample holds one count of this clone. This chain uses TRBV5-6 with TRBJ2-1; TRBD2 matches at 14 bases. Germline-derived CDR1 and CDR2 are SGHDT and YYEEEE. The CDR3 totals 15 residues. The V and J ends lost 4 bases and 8 bases, in that order; junction bases with no gene match: 5. The CDR3 DNA is TGTGCCAGCAGCACCCCGGGACTAGCGGGAGATGAGCAGTTCTTC. It translates to CASSTPGLAGDEQFF.

The CDR3 DNA reads as TGTGCCATCAGTGACACAGGGAGTGAAAAACTGTTTTTT. Residues: CAISDTGSEKLFF. The chain couples TRBV10-3 to TRBJ1-4; TRBD1 might be the D (6 bases). The CDR3 extends over 13 amino acids. CDR1 ENHRY and CDR2 SYGVKD come from the germline V gene. V lost 3 bases to trimming and J lost 7 bases, with 9 bases between them.

The chain employs TRBV5-6 and TRBJ2-1, with a weak D call TRBD2 (5 bases). The germline V and J ends were trimmed by 4 bases and 5 bases, with 16 bases remaining between them. Germline-derived CDR1 and CDR2 are SGHDT and YYEEEE. The CDR3 is 15 residues long. The CDR3 DNA is TGTGCCAGCAGCGAGTCCCTGGACTTCGACAATGAGCAGTTCTTC. Protein: CASSESLDFDNEQFF.

V usage is TRBV19 and J usage is TRBJ2-2; 8 bases line up with TRBD1. V trimming: 4 bases; J trimming: 0 bases; junction bases outside the gene matches: 4. Germline CDR1 is LNHDA and CDR2 is SQIVND (reference sequence). The CDR3 is 16 residues long. The CDR3 reads CASSTRQGPNTGELFF. The CDR3 region has the DNA TGTGCCAGTAGTACCCGACAGGGGCCGAACACCGGGGAGCTGTTTTTT.

The chain combines TRBV27 with TRBJ1-5; a possible D gene is TRBD1 (5 bases). Trimming took 8 bases from V and 4 from J, leaving 12 bases between them. CDR3 length equals 13 residues. Per the germline V gene, CDR1 is MNHEY and CDR2 is SMNVEV (reference sequence). The CDR3 loop is CASRFRGNQPQHF. In nucleotides, the CDR3 is TGTGCCAGCCGATTTCGGGGGAATCAGCCCCAGCATTTT.

The chain combines TRBV5-1 with TRBJ2-7, with 8 bases identical to TRBD1. The CDR3 covers 15 residues. The junction had 6 bases not matched to a gene; V was cut back by 0 bases and J by 4 bases. The germline gives CDR1 SGHRS, CDR2 YFSETQ. The CDR3 region is CASSLADRGTYEQYF. CDR3 in DNA: TGCGCCAGCAGCTTGGCCGACAGGGGAACATACGAGCAGTACTTC.

The chain couples TRBV7-2 to TRBJ2-5; D unclear. V lost 5 bases to trimming and J lost 5 bases, with 15 bases between them. CDR1 SGHTA and CDR2 FQGNSA come from the germline V gene. The CDR3 is made up of 14 amino acids. CDR3 in DNA: TGTGCCAGCAGCCGTCAAGGAGCTGGGGAGACCCAGTACTTC. It codes for CASSRQGAGETQYF.

The chain couples TRBV9 to TRBJ1-5, with D perhaps TRBD1 (5 bases). The CDR3 length is 15 residues. The V gene's germline CDR1 is SGDLS and CDR2 YYNGEE. Trimming removed 0 bases at V and 6 bases at J, with 13 bases between. CDR3 sequence: CASSVDQGLGQPQHF. DNA of the CDR3: TGTGCCAGCAGCGTAGACCAGGGCCTAGGTCAGCCCCAGCATTTT.